The 30 T cell receptor beta chains below come from one sample, sequenced in a study of graft-versus-host responses after intestinal transplantation. The antigens of these receptors remain unknown. Some clones are missing from TCRdb's copy, which holds only in-frame ones; the method was immunoSEQ multiplex PCR. The sample records 50,000 to 75,000 clones, around 92% being singletons. The source was unstimulated CD4+ T cells sorted from spleen or lymph node cells, collected before transplant. The receptors originated from a human donor who was the organ donor for an intestinal transplant.

Only one count was recorded for this clone. The chain carries TRBV7-2 and TRBJ2-5; D is possibly TRBD1 or TRBD2 (5 bases each). The CDR3 contains 15 residues. Trimming removed 4 bases at V and 11 bases at J, with 23 bases between. Germline assignment: CDR1 SGHTA and CDR2 FQGNSA. CDR3 in amino acids: CASSSSGTTNREQYF. In nucleotides, the CDR3 is TGTGCCAGCAGCTCGTCCGGGACCACAAATAGGGAGCAGTACTTC.

Only one count was recorded for this clone. The V gene is TRBV20-1, the J gene TRBJ2-3; D is undetermined. Germline V gene lookup returns CDR1 DFQATT and CDR2 SNEGSKA (reference sequence). Trimming pared 6 bases from V and 8 bases from J, leaving 12 bases between. This CDR3 spans 11 amino acids. CDR3 bases: TGCAGTGCGGATGGCTCCTTTACGCAGTATTTT. This codes for CSADGSFTQYF.

The rearrangement joins TRBV5-6 to TRBJ1-3; possible D gene TRBD1, 6 bases. V lost 6 bases and J 0 bases, leaving 13 bases between the germline ends. This CDR3 comprises 15 residues. From germline, CDR1 is SGHDT and CDR2 YYEEEE. CDR3 sequence reads: CASTVTGFSGNTIYF. DNA for the CDR3: TGTGCCAGCACCGTTACAGGGTTCTCTGGAAACACCATATATTTT.

The chain carries TRBV18 and TRBJ2-7, with D unresolved. Germline V gives CDR1 KGHSH, CDR2 LQKENI. Trimming removed 0 bases from V and 4 bases from J, with 10 bases in between. There are 14 residues in the CDR3. DNA for the CDR3: TGTGCCAGCTCACCACCGGAAGGGTCGTACGAGCAGTACTTC. This sequence encodes CASSPPEGSYEQYF.

The gene calls are TRBV4-1 and TRBJ1-5, with 8 bases matching TRBD1. The V segment lost 0 bases and the J segment 3 bases; nucleotides outside the gene matches: 1. CDR3 length equals 15 residues. CDR1 is MGHRA and CDR2 is YSYEKL in the germline V gene. CDR3 bases: TGCGCCAGCAGCCAAGATCAGGGGGCCAATCAGCCCCAGCATTTT. It encodes CASSQDQGANQPQHF.

This chain uses TRBV29-1 with TRBJ1-2, with a weak D call TRBD1 (5 bases). The V gene's germline CDR1 is SQVTM and CDR2 ANQGSEA. The CDR3 length is 12 residues. V lost 0 bases and J 8 bases, leaving 10 bases between the germline ends. CDR3 sequence reads: CSVEDGAGGYTF. In nucleotides, the CDR3 is TGCAGCGTTGAAGATGGGGCGGGAGGCTACACCTTC.

The rearrangement joins TRBV23-1 to TRBJ2-7; 9 bases align to TRBD1. TRBV23-1 is placed among ORFs of uncertain function. Trimming cost V 8 bases and J 9 bases; bases outside gene matches: 8. This CDR3 region has 12 residues. The CDR3 DNA is TGCGCCAGCGTGAACAGGGGGCAGTCGCAGTACTTC. Encoded protein: CASVNRGQSQYF.

The gene calls are TRBV7-2 and TRBJ2-3, with D maybe TRBD2 (5 bases). V dropped 2 bases and J dropped 6 bases, with 12 bases sitting between them. CDR3 size: 14 residues. Germline values: CDR1 SGHTA, CDR2 FQGNSA. Here the CDR3 reads CASSLIARLDTQYF. The CDR3 DNA sequence: TGTGCCAGCAGCTTAATAGCGCGGCTCGATACGCAGTATTTT.

The rearrangement uses TRBV6-1 and TRBJ1-1; D uncertain. V lost 6 bases to trimming and J lost 5 bases, with 16 bases between them. Germline V gives CDR1 MNHNS, CDR2 SASEGT. The CDR3 spans 14 residues. The CDR3 nucleotides read TGTGCCAGCAGCTACAGACCCGTGGGAACTGAAGCTTTCTTT. Amino acid sequence: CASSYRPVGTEAFF.

V gene TRBV6-6 combines with J gene TRBJ2-3; 9 bases align to TRBD2. This CDR3 region has 15 residues. CDR1 is MNHNY and CDR2 is SVGAGI in the germline V gene (reference sequence). V trimming: 2 bases; J trimming: 1 base; junction bases outside the gene matches: 1. The chain's CDR3 is CASSYQRGGTDTQYF. The CDR3 DNA follows: TGTGCCAGCAGTTACCAGCGGGGGGGCACAGATACGCAGTATTTT.

This rearrangement joins TRBV2 to TRBJ2-2; 10 bases line up with TRBD2. The CDR3 runs to 15 residues. V dropped 6 bases and J dropped 4; count of bases not matched to a gene: 5. Germline V gene data show CDR1 as SNHLY and CDR2 as FYNNEI. CDR3 sequence reads: CASRILAGSTGELFF. For the CDR3, the DNA is TGTGCCAGCAGGATACTAGCGGGGAGCACCGGGGAGCTGTTTTTT.

V and J are TRBV2 and TRBJ2-7; a possible D gene is TRBD1 (5 bases). Trimming removed 0 bases at V and 1 base at J, with 16 bases between. Germline CDR1 and CDR2: SNHLY and FYNNEI. There are 17 residues in the CDR3. The CDR3 bases are TGTGCCAGCAGTGAAGCGCTTCGGGCAGGGCATTCCTACGAGCAGTACTTC. This sequence encodes CASSEALRAGHSYEQYF.

J is TRBJ1-2 and V is TRBV7-6; no clear D. Trimming removed 4 bases from V and 6 bases from J, with 12 bases in between. The CDR3 runs to 13 residues. Germline V CDR1 and CDR2: SGHVS, FNYEAQ. The CDR3 reads CASSSINGDGYTF. The CDR3 DNA reads as TGTGCCAGCAGCTCCATCAATGGGGATGGCTACACCTTC. Variable domain in full (rest from reference TRBV7-6 and TRBJ1-2): GAGVSQSPRYKVTKRGQDVALRCDPISGHVSLYWYRQALGQGPEFLTYFNYEAQQDKSGLPNDRFSAERPEGSISTLTIQRTEQRDSAMYRCASSSINGDGYTFGSGTRLTVV.

The rearrangement links TRBV4-2 to TRBJ2-2, with TRBD1 matching over 8 bases. This CDR3 has 14 residues. CDR1 is LGHNA and CDR2 is YNFKEQ in the germline V gene. Trimming removed 6 bases from V and 4 bases from J; junction bases left unmatched: 4. CDR3 in DNA: TGTGCCAGCAGGCCCACAGGGGGCACCGGGGAGCTGTTTTTT. It encodes CASRPTGGTGELFF.

The genes are TRBV18 and TRBJ2-5, with unresolved D. CDR1 is KGHSH and CDR2 is LQKENI in the germline V gene. V lost 5 bases, J lost 0 bases, and 1 base lay in between. The CDR3 runs to 11 residues. The CDR3 sequence: CASSNQETQYF. The DNA of the CDR3 is TGTGCCAGCTCAAACCAAGAGACCCAGTACTTC.

This clone was observed a single time. The V and J genes are TRBV10-1 and TRBJ1-2; D is undetermined. Between the trimmed V and J ends, which lost 10 bases and 3 bases, there was a span of 9 bases. Germline lookup yields CDR1 WNHNN and CDR2 SYGVQD (reference sequence). This CDR3 is built from 11 residues. CDR3 amino acids: CAIRTDYGYTF. CDR3 DNA sequence: TGCGCCATTAGGACGGACTATGGCTACACCTTC.

CDR3 coding DNA: TGTGCCAGCAGCTTCACAGGCGGCTATGGCTACACCTTC. Encoded protein: CASSFTGGYGYTF. V and J are TRBV7-3 and TRBJ1-2, with a weak D call TRBD1 (5 bases). Between the trimmed V and J ends, which lost 3 bases and 4 bases, there was a span of 9 bases. The V gene's germline CDR1 is SGHTA and CDR2 FQGTGA. The CDR3 has 13 amino acids.

The rearrangement links TRBV7-9 to TRBJ2-5; TRBD1 agrees at 8 bases. The J call may not be correct, given that the DNA end is closer to TRBJ2-7. In germline, CDR1 is SEHNR, CDR2 FQNEAQ (reference sequence). The CDR3 totals 16 residues. This chain's CDR3 is CASSAGRDRYSYEQYF. The CDR3 DNA reads TGTGCCAGCAGCGCCGGTCGGGACAGGTACTCCTACGAGCAGTACTTC.

This clone was seen a single time. J is TRBJ1-5 and V is TRBV7-2; D remains unclear. Germline V gives CDR1 SGHTA, CDR2 FQGNSA. This CDR3 is built from 14 residues. Trimming took 2 bases from V and 4 from J, leaving 9 bases between them. CDR3 DNA sequence: TGTGCCAGCAGCTTAAGTGGAGGGAATCAGCCCCAGCATTTT. Translated: CASSLSGGNQPQHF.

The rearrangement uses TRBV6-6 and TRBJ1-5; a weak D match, TRBD1 (6 bases). The CDR3 is made up of 13 amino acids. Germline V gives CDR1 MNHNY, CDR2 SVGAGI (reference sequence). Trimming removed 5 bases from V and 1 base from J, with 6 bases in between. The CDR3 region has the DNA TGTGCCAGCAGTACAGGGAGCAATCAGCCCCAGCATTTT. Translation gives CASSTGSNQPQHF.

The J gene is TRBJ1-5, the V gene TRBV6-6; unclear D gene. Per germline, CDR1 MNHNY and CDR2 SVGAGI (reference sequence). Between the trimmed V and J ends, which lost 2 bases and 7 bases, there was a span of 9 bases. CDR3 length: 13 amino acids. The CDR3 here is CASSYPEKQPQHF. CDR3 nucleotide sequence: TGTGCCAGCAGTTACCCAGAAAAGCAGCCCCAGCATTTT.

CDR3 nucleotide sequence: TGTGCCAGCAGCCCTAACAGGGGGCGAGGTGGCTACACCTTC. Protein: CASSPNRGRGGYTF. The chain is built from TRBV14 and TRBJ1-2, with 9 bases fitting TRBD1. There are 14 residues in the CDR3. V trimming: 4 bases; J trimming: 7 bases; junction bases outside the gene matches: 7. Germline CDR1 and CDR2: SGHDN and FVKESK.

The chain combines TRBV30 with TRBJ1-5; no clear D gene. CDR1 is GTSNPN and CDR2 is SVGIG in the germline V gene (reference sequence). With 0 bases removed from V and 0 bases from J, the gap between germline ends came to 21 bases. The CDR3 is 19 residues long. The CDR3 spells CAWSVFSFGVGNSNQPQHF. The CDR3 DNA follows: TGTGCCTGGAGTGTGTTCTCCTTCGGAGTTGGAAATAGCAATCAGCCCCAGCATTTT.

The chain carries TRBV7-9 and TRBJ2-5; the D gene is possibly TRBD2 (7 bases). Trimming removed 0 bases from V and 5 bases from J, with 10 bases in between. This CDR3 is built from 14 residues. The germline V gene has CDR1 SEHNR and CDR2 FQNEAQ (reference sequence). The CDR3 DNA is TGTGCCAGCAGCTTAGCGGGGGGGCAGGAGACCCAGTACTTC. It yields the protein CASSLAGGQETQYF. The whole variable domain, remainder taken from reference TRBV7-9 and TRBJ2-5, is DTGVSQNPRHKITKRGQNVTFRCDPISEHNRLYWYRQTLGQGPEFLTYFQNEAQLEKSRLLSDRFSAERPKGSFSTLEIQRTEQGDSAMYLCASSLAGGQETQYFGPGTRLLVL.

The V call is TRBV21-1, the J call TRBJ2-3; the listed D gene, TRBD2, was not tested against the DNA. TRBV21-1 is deemed a pseudogene. The CDR3 loop spans 20 amino acids. DNA of the CDR3: TGTGCCAGCAGCAAAGAGTTGCGACTAGCGGGGGGGCCGGACACAGATACGCAGTATTTT. As protein: CASSKELRLAGGPDTDTQYF.

The chain uses TRBV5-4 and TRBJ1-2; the D is unclear. Trimming pared 1 base from V and 6 bases from J, leaving 10 bases between. This CDR3 is 13 amino acids long. Germline V CDR1 and CDR2: SGHNT, YYREEE (reference sequence). This chain's CDR3 is CASSLKQPDGYTF. Here the CDR3 DNA reads TGTGCCAGCAGCTTGAAACAGCCGGATGGCTACACCTTC.

V gene TRBV9 combines with J gene TRBJ1-2; 7 bases line up with TRBD1. CDR3 length equals 12 residues. Germline V gives CDR1 SGDLS, CDR2 YYNGEE. The V gene end was trimmed by 2 bases and the J gene end by 7 bases; junction bases not matched to a gene: 2. DNA for the CDR3: TGTGCCAGCAGCGTCTCAGGGGGTGGCTACACCTTC. Protein sequence: CASSVSGGGYTF.

The rearrangement joins TRBV28 to TRBJ1-6, with D perhaps matching TRBD1 (6 bases). The CDR3 consists of 15 residues. V was trimmed by 5 bases and J by 4 bases, leaving 12 bases between them. The germline CDR1 and CDR2 sequences are MDHEN and SYDVKM. The CDR3 DNA is TGTGCCAGCAGTACCGGGACAATTTATAATTCACCCCTCCACTTT. Translated: CASSTGTIYNSPLHF.

The J gene is TRBJ1-2, the V gene TRBV9, with 9 positions matching TRBD1. Germline values: CDR1 SGDLS, CDR2 YYNGEE. The CDR3 extends over 13 amino acids. V was clipped by 4 bases and J by 6 bases; unmatched bases: 4. CDR3 sequence reads: CASSPTGGHGYTF. The CDR3 coding sequence is TGTGCCAGCAGCCCTACAGGGGGCCATGGCTACACCTTC.

The chain combines TRBV4-1 with TRBJ2-7, with 9 bases that match TRBD2. The CDR3 runs 15 residues. J gave up 3 bases and V 9 bases, and 12 bases lay outside the gene matches. Per germline, CDR1 MGHRA and CDR2 YSYEKL. The CDR3 nucleotides are TGCGCCAGTAGCGGGAGATTAGGACTGGACTACGAGCAGTACTTC. Amino acids: CASSGRLGLDYEQYF.